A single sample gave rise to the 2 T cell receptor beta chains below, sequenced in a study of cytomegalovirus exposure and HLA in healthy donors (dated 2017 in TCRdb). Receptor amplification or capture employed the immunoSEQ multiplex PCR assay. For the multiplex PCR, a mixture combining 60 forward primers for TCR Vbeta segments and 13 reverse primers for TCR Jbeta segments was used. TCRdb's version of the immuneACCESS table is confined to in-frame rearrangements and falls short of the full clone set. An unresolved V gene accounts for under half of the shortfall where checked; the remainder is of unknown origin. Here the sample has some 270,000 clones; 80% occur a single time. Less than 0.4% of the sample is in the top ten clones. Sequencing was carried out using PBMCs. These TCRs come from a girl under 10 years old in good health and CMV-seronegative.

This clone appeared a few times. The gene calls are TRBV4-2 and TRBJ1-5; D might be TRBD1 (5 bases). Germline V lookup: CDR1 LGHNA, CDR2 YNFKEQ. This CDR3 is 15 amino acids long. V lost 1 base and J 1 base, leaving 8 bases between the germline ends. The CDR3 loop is CASSQARGSNQPQHF. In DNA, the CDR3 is TGTGCCAGCAGCCAAGCTCGGGGGAGCAATCAGCCCCAGCATTTT.

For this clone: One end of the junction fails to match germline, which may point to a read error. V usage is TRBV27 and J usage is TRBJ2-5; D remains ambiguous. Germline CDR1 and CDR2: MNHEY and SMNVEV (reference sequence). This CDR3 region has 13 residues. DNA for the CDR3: TGTGCCAGCAGTCTCGCAGCGCAAGCGACCCAGTACTTC. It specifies CASSLAAQATQYF.